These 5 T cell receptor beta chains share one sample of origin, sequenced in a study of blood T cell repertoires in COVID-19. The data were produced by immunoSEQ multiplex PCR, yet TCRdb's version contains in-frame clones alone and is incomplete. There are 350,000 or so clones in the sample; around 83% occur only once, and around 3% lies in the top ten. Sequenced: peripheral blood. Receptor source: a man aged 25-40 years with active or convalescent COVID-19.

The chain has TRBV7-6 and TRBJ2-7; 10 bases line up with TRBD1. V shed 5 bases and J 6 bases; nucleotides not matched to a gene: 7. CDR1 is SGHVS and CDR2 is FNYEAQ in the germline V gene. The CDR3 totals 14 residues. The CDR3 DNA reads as TGTGCCAGCAGCCCGCGACAGGGGGCGGTCGAGCAGTACTTC. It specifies CASSPRQGAVEQYF.

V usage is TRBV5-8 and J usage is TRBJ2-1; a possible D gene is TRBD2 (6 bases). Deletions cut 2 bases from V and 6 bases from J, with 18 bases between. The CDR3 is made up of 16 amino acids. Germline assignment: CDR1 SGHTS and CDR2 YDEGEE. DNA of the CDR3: TGTGCCAGCAGCTTAAAAAGGATTGGAGGGTTCAATGAGCAGTTCTTC. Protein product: CASSLKRIGGFNEQFF.

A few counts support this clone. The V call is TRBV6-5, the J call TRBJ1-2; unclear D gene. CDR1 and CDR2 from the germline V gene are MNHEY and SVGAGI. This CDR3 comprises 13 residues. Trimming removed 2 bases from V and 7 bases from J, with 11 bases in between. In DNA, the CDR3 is TGTGCCAGCAGTTACGCGAGCACCGGTGGCTACACCTTC. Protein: CASSYASTGGYTF.

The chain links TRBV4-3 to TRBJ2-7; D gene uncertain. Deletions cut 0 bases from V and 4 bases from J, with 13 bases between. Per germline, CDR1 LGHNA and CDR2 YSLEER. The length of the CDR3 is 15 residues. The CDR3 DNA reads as TGCGCCAGCAGCCAAGAGAGTACGAGGAGATACGAGCAGTACTTC. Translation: CASSQESTRRYEQYF.

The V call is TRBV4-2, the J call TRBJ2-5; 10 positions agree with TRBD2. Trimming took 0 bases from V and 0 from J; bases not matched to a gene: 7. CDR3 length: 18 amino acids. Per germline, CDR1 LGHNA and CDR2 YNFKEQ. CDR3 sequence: CASSQERSGGAHQETQYF. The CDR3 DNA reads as TGTGCCAGCAGCCAAGAGAGAAGCGGGGGGGCCCACCAAGAGACCCAGTACTTC.